These T cell receptor beta chains were read from a single sample in a study of blood T cell repertoires in COVID-19. Data came from immunoSEQ multiplex PCR; TCRdb stores just in-frame clones and leaves some out. Found here are 250,000 to 350,000 clones, 88% of them singletons; the top ten hold around 11%. Sequences were obtained from peripheral blood. Receptors originate from a woman aged 25 to 45 with COVID-19, enrolled during active disease. The conserved cysteine and the conserved F or W are not part of the CDR3 here. The D gene is left open where the match is weak.

V	J	length	D	CDR3
TRBV7-2	TRBJ2-1	11	.	ASSSRQLNEQF
TRBV19	TRBJ2-3	15	TRBD2	ASSIEYGGRALDTQY
TRBV6-1	TRBJ2-5	13	.	ASSEALQARETQY
TRBV19	TRBJ2-7	14	.	ASSLTDSLPPYEQY
TRBV6-5	TRBJ2-7	10	TRBD1	ASIDRGHEQY
TRBV28	TRBJ2-7	9	.	ASSPLREQY
TRBV7-2	TRBJ1-5	10	.	ASSLASSTQH
TRBV11-1	TRBJ1-1	13	.	ASSLGVQRGTEAF
TRBV29-1	TRBJ1-2	11	TRBD1	SVVGQGSSGYT
TRBV7-2	TRBJ2-3	15	TRBD2	ASSLGLAGGMKDTQY
TRBV29-1	TRBJ2-7	12	TRBD2	SVEEIAGTKEQY
TRBV5-6	TRBJ2-2	11	TRBD1	ASSRDRAGELF
TRBV28	TRBJ2-7	14	TRBD1	ASSSQGSGQGLEQY
TRBV2	TRBJ1-5	12	.	ASSEGAGTLAQH
TRBV7-3	TRBJ2-1	13	.	ASSLGRVAYNEQF
TRBV5-1	TRBJ1-1	12	.	ASSLVQGNTEAF
TRBV13	TRBJ2-3	16	TRBD2	ASSPSTSGRAITDTQY
TRBV5-4	TRBJ2-3	12	TRBD2	ASSLEASGDTQY
TRBV6-5	TRBJ2-1	12	.	ASSYEQNYNEQF
TRBV30	TRBJ2-1	12	TRBD2	AWKLAGGYNEQF
TRBV4-1	TRBJ1-4	13	.	ASSQGGVGNEKLF
TRBV4-2	TRBJ1-1	13	.	ASSQGSRSNTEAF
TRBV28	TRBJ1-3	13	.	ASSSKRTGTNTIY
TRBV7-9	TRBJ2-7	12	TRBD1	ASSKTGGDYEQY
TRBV19	TRBJ2-2	9	.	ASRGTGELF
TRBV30	TRBJ1-1	14	.	AWIPLSGAAGTEAF
TRBV6-5	TRBJ2-7	9	.	ASRHLYEQY
TRBV11-1	TRBJ2-1	12	.	ASSLAWQGNEQF
TRBV7-8	TRBJ2-7	12	.	ASSLPRAPYEQY
TRBV6-5	TRBJ1-1	11	.	ASKPREATEAF
TRBV30	TRBJ2-1	9	TRBD2	AWSSGGEQF
TRBV10-3	TRBJ2-5	12	TRBD2	AIKSGGNQETQY
TRBV9	TRBJ2-3	15	.	ASSVSGLSLGTDTQY
TRBV4-1	TRBJ2-6	16	TRBD1	ASSQDEQGASGANVLT
TRBV6-1	TRBJ1-3	13	.	ASSEVVSSGNTIY
TRBV28	TRBJ1-1	13	.	ASTLSPQGNTEAF
TRBV5-4	TRBJ2-5	12	.	ASSLRLGEETQY
TRBV28	TRBJ1-5	12	.	ASSWTASNQPQH
TRBV9	TRBJ2-3	15	TRBD2	ASSSGTSGDLGDTQY
TRBV15	TRBJ1-1	13	.	ATSRDRGVFTEAF
TRBV28	TRBJ2-2	15	.	ASSLPRTGVRNGELF
TRBV6-1	TRBJ2-7	12	TRBD1	ASSDLTGAYEQY
TRBV21-1	TRBJ1-3	13	.	ASSNSAGSGNTIY
TRBV28	TRBJ2-1	11	TRBD2	ASKLAGEEEQF
TRBV29-1	TRBJ2-3	10	.	SVDTQADTQY
TRBV5-1	TRBJ1-4	12	.	ASSLPTGNEKLF
TRBV30	TRBJ1-1	11	TRBD1	AWRNTGGTEAF
TRBV7-9	TRBJ1-4	10	.	ASSLGGGKLF
TRBV6-5	TRBJ2-7	11	.	ASSRTGSYEQY
TRBV5-1	TRBJ2-7	14	TRBD1	ASSFLPTGGLREQY
TRBV30	TRBJ1-2	11	TRBD1	AWRTGGSYGYT
TRBV7-3	TRBJ2-3	13	.	ASSLQSGITDTQY
TRBV5-1	TRBJ1-1	14	.	ASSLLPGSMNTEAF
TRBV4-1	TRBJ2-1	11	TRBD2	ASSFSGREGQF
TRBV2	TRBJ2-2	13	TRBD2	ASRGGLARTGELF